This TCR beta chain was found in a study of T-cell memory formation after mild COVID-19. Background on the study: For the most part, TCR clusters were specific to one donor. Study-level results: Contracting CD4+ clones were located mainly in CM and EM, and CD8+ clones in EMRA. Confirmation was lacking for SARS-CoV-2 specificity of second-wave clones that peaked on day 37.

In regard to this clonotype: Its specificity is unknown.

The CDR3 runs to 16 residues. Germline V lookup: CDR1 SGHRS, CDR2 YFSETQ. The trim removed 0 bases at V and 4 bases at J, leaving 6 bases unmatched. From 5'RACE with constant-segment primers came TCR alpha and TCR beta cDNA libraries that carried sample barcodes and UMIs. From the 5' RACE reads, TCRdb called clonotypes with MiXCR, one entry per CDR3 protein. The sample shows around 530,000 distinct CDR3 sequences, about 22% of them seen only once. The chain uses TRBV5-1 and TRBJ2-3; TRBD2 matches at 9 bases. The TCR sequence derives from an adult woman who had mild COVID-19 (a few samples of this study predate the infection). Cell type and time point are not known. Sequencing was carried out using PBMCs or a T cell subset sorted from them (not recorded which). CDR3 amino acids: CASSLAAGGPADTQYF. For the CDR3, the DNA is TGCGCCAGCAGCTTGGCGGCGGGGGGGCCCGCAGATACGCAGTATTTT.